Described below is a single T cell receptor (beta chain) sequence and its context. Its antigen is not identified. RNA transcripts provided the source from which TCR beta CDR3 regions were amplified. With the HTBI primer set, the TCR CDR3 went through a first round of RT-PCR. TCRdb passed the multiplex PCR reads through MiXCR, listing each CDR3 protein once. The sample records hundreds of thousands of distinct CDR3 sequences, around 42% being singletons. The sample is drawn from a study of T cells in Graves' hyperthyroidism and ophthalmopathy. Reasons for excluding patients were uncontrolled infection, other autoimmune disease, pregnancy or lactation. Per the germline V gene, CDR1 is KGHDR and CDR2 is SFDVKD. The CDR3 covers 14 residues. Trimming left V 2 bases short and J 8 bases short, with 14 bases between. The study's findings and limits: Among clonotypes expanded in thyroid above 0.001, most were also found in blood.

The chain employs TRBV24-1 and TRBJ1-1, with D possibly TRBD1 on 6 matching bases. The specimen was peripheral blood or thyroid tissue (not recorded which). The sequence derives from a woman younger than 30 with Graves' hyperthyroidism. The CDR3 protein is CATSDSQGTVEAFF. Written as DNA, the CDR3 is TGTGCCACCAGTGATTCCCAGGGGACGGTCGAAGCTTTCTTT.